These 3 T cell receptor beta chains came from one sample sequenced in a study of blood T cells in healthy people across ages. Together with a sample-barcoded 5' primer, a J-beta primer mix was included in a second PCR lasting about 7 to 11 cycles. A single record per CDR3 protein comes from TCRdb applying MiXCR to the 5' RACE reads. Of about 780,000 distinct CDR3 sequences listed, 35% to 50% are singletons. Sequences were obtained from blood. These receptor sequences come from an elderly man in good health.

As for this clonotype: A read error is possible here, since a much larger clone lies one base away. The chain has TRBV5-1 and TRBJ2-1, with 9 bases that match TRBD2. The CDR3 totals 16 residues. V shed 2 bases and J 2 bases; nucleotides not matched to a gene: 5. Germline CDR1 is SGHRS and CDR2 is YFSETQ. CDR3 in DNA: TGCGCCAGCAGCTTCCCTAGCGGGGATACCTACAATGAGCAGTTCTTC. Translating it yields CASSFPSGDTYNEQFF.

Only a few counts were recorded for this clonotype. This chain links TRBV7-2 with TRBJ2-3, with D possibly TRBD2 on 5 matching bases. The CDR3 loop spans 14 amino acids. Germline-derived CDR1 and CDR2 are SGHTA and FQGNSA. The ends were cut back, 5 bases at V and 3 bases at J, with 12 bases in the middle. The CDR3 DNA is TGTGCCAGCAGCCCTCTCTCGGGAACAGATACGCAGTATTTT. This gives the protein CASSPLSGTDTQYF.

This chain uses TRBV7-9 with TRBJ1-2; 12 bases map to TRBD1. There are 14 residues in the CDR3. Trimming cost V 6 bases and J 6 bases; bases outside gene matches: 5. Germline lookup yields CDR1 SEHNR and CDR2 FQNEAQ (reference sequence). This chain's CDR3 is CASRQGTGGHGYTF. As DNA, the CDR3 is TGTGCCAGCAGACAAGGGACAGGGGGCCATGGCTACACCTTC.